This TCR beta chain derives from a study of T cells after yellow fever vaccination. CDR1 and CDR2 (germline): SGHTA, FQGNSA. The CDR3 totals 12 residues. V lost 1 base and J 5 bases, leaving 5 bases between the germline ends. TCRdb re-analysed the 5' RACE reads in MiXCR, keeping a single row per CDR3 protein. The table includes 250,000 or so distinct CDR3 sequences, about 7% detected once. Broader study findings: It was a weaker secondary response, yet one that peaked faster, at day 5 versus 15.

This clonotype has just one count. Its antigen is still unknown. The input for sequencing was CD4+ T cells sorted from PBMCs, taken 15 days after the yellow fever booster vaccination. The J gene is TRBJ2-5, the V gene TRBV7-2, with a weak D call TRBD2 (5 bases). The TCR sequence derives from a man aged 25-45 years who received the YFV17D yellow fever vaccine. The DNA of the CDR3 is TGTGCCAGCAGCTTAGTAGCGGAGACCCAGTACTTC. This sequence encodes CASSLVAETQYF.